This TCR beta chain originates from a study of cytomegalovirus exposure and HLA in healthy donors. Background on the study: HLA-typed donors contributed some 87 million unique TCRs, which were held in an early data release. Whole-study findings and limits: Researchers counted approximately 160 TCR beta chains as cytomegalovirus-associated. Using the classifier, cytomegalovirus status was reportedly diagnosed with high specificity and sensitivity.

Details on this clone: Its antigen is unknown.

In the PCR, 60 Vbeta and 13 Jbeta primers were used. Repertoires were generated with immunoSEQ multiplex PCR, while TCRdb's copy carries only in-frame clones and drops some. The sample holds 85,000 to 110,000 clones, 65% to 80% seen once. The CDR3 contains 15 residues. Germline V gives CDR1 SGHAT, CDR2 FQNNGV. Losses at the gene ends were 6 bases for V and 3 bases for J; bases not matched to a gene: 6. The sample consisted of PBMCs. The chain uses TRBV11-2 and TRBJ1-5; 9 bases match TRBD1. The receptor was isolated from a young woman in good health and CMV-seropositive. The CDR3 reads CASSPGQGPNQPQHF. CDR3 DNA sequence: TGTGCCAGCAGTCCGGGACAGGGTCCCAATCAGCCCCAGCATTTT.